This passage covers 8 T cell receptor beta chains from one sample sequenced in a study of neurological immune-mediated disorders. TCRdb fed the 5' RACE reads into MiXCR, producing one record per CDR3 protein. The profile covers 30,000 to 45,000 distinct CDR3 sequences, with around 5% appearing a single time and approximately 8.8% taken by the ten largest. The sample comprised CD4+ T cells from blood. Source of these receptors: a man aged 18-30 years in good health.

This clonotype was recorded many times. The rearrangement joins TRBV6-5 to TRBJ1-6, with D maybe TRBD1 (5 bases). The CDR3 loop spans 16 amino acids. Germline CDR1 and CDR2: MNHEY and SVGAGI. The V gene lost 0 bases and the J gene lost 10 bases, with 16 bases spanning the gap. The CDR3 DNA sequence: TGTGCCAGCAGTTACTCTTATTCGGGGTGGGGCTCACCCCTCCACTTT. Amino acid sequence: CASSYSYSGWGSPLHF.

This clonotype was found many times. The V gene is TRBV5-1, the J gene TRBJ1-1; 11 bases are a match to TRBD1. Germline trimming cut 4 bases from V and 4 bases from J; bases unmatched to any gene: 9. Germline V gene sequence: CDR1 SGHRS, CDR2 YFSETQ. The CDR3 spans 16 residues. The CDR3 DNA is TGCGCCAGCAGCCCCGGGACAGGGGGGCGGGTCACTGAAGCTTTCTTT. This translates into CASSPGTGGRVTEAFF.

This clonotype was detected ten times or more. The chain has TRBV5-1 and TRBJ2-1; no reliable D call. The CDR3 extends over 14 amino acids. The V gene's germline CDR1 is SGHRS and CDR2 YFSETQ. V lost 0 bases and J 9 bases, leaving 13 bases between the germline ends. Here the CDR3 reads CASSLDTALSEQFF. CDR3 DNA sequence: TGCGCCAGCAGCTTGGATACAGCCCTCTCTGAGCAGTTCTTC.

This clonotype was seen repeatedly, ten times or more. V and J are TRBV5-5 and TRBJ2-5; the match to TRBD1 covers 7 bases. The CDR3 contains 16 residues. The ends lost 5 bases at V and 2 bases at J; junction bases unmatched: 12. Germline assignment: CDR1 SGHKS and CDR2 YYEKEE (reference sequence). The CDR3 spells CASRPAPGQHQETQYF. Here the CDR3 DNA reads TGTGCCAGCAGGCCCGCACCGGGACAGCATCAAGAGACCCAGTACTTC.

This clonotype was seen ten or more times. The gene calls are TRBV7-2 and TRBJ2-5, with D possibly being TRBD2 (5 bases). V was cut by 5 bases and J by 5 bases, with 12 bases left in between. Germline CDR1 and CDR2: SGHTA and FQGNSA. This CDR3 has 13 amino acids. CDR3 nucleotides: TGTGCCAGCAGCCAGAGGGCCTGGGAGACCCAGTACTTC. It yields the protein CASSQRAWETQYF.

This clonotype was seen ten or more times. The chain joins TRBV11-2 to TRBJ2-1; D is uncertain. CDR1 SGHAT and CDR2 FQNNGV come from the germline V gene. V was trimmed by 0 bases and J by 15 bases, leaving 15 bases between them. The CDR3 covers 13 residues. The CDR3 region is CASSLDLAGFRFF. CDR3 DNA: TGTGCCAGCAGCTTAGACTTGGCCGGATTTAGGTTCTTC.

There are many counts of this clonotype. The rearrangement joins TRBV29-1 to TRBJ2-5; the D gene could be TRBD1 or TRBD2 (5 bases each). This CDR3 spans 13 amino acids. Germline loops: CDR1 SQVTM, CDR2 ANQGSEA. Trimming took 6 bases from V and 3 from J, leaving 14 bases between them. CDR3 sequence reads: CSVVRDPKETQYF. The CDR3 DNA follows: TGCAGCGTCGTCCGGGACCCAAAAGAGACCCAGTACTTC.

This clonotype appeared many times. The chain has TRBV20-1 and TRBJ1-5, with TRBD1 identical over 9 bases. The V segment lost 3 bases and the J segment 5 bases; nucleotides outside the gene matches: 5. In germline, CDR1 is DFQATT, CDR2 SNEGSKA (reference sequence). The CDR3 length is 14 residues. Written as DNA, the CDR3 is TGCAGTGCTAGGGACAGGGGAAATCATCAGCCCCAGCATTTT. The encoded protein is CSARDRGNHQPQHF.